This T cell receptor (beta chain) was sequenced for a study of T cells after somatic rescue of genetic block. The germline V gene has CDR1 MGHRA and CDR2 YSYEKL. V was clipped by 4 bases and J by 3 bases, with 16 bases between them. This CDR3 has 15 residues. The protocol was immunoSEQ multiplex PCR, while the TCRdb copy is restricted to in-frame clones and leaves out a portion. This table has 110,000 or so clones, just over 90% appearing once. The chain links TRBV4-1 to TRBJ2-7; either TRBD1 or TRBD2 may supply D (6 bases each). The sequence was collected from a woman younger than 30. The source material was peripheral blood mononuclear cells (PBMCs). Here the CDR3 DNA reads TGCGCCAGCAGCCCACAGGGCGGGGAACTCTACGAGCAGTACTTC. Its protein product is CASSPQGGELYEQYF.